This T cell receptor beta chain comes out of a study of OX40 agonist ivuxolimab in advanced cancers. Produced via immunoSEQ multiplex PCR; TCRdb's table is partial and in-frame only. Of around 94,000 clones in the sample, about 93% were seen once. With regard to this clone: Its antigen is unknown.

Study-wide findings and caveats: There were, on average, more expanded clones in CD8+ T cells than in CD4+.

CDR1 LNHDA and CDR2 SQIVND come from the germline V gene (reference sequence). This CDR3 region has 13 residues. Trimming pared 4 bases from V and 5 bases from J, leaving 11 bases between. The rearrangement joins TRBV19 to TRBJ2-5, with TRBD2 as a possible D gene (6 bases). The receptor comes from an adult with an advanced solid tumor such as melanoma, head and neck, liver or kidney cancer. The source was CD4+ or CD8+ T cells sorted from blood, collected in a trial of the OX40 agonist ivuxolimab. DNA of the CDR3: TGTGCCAGTAGTAGGCTAGCGATGGAGACCCAGTACTTC. It translates to CASSRLAMETQYF.